Listed below are T cell receptor beta chains from one sample, sequenced in a study of T cell responses to AZD1222 COVID-19 vaccine. Clones were read by immunoSEQ multiplex PCR, and TCRdb kept only the in-frame ones, dropping some. The sample holds under 200,000 clones, roughly 92% seen once. Sample: peripheral blood, taken 28 days after the second dose of the MenACWY control vaccine. The source of these receptors is an adult who received the MenACWY meningococcal vaccine as a control. The CDR3 runs from the conserved cysteine through the conserved F or W. A D gene is named only where the DNA matches it firmly. A row's size may be missing; if present it is once, few, many or a size class.

V,size,J,D,CDR3,DNA
TRBV6-1,.,TRBJ1-4,.,CASSDLGTREKLFF,TGTGCCAGCAGTGATTTGGGGACCAGGGAAAAACTGTTTTTT
TRBV27,.,TRBJ2-2,.,CASRPLNTGELFF,TGTGCCAGCAGACCCCTTAACACCGGGGAGCTGTTTTTT
TRBV9,.,TRBJ1-6,TRBD1,CASSGTGTANSPLHF,TGTGCCAGCAGCGGAACCGGGACAGCAAATTCACCCCTCCACTTT
TRBV10-1,.,TRBJ2-1,TRBD2,CATPGGGSYNEQFF,TGCGCCACCCCGGGAGGGGGCTCCTACAATGAGCAGTTCTTC
TRBV5-4,.,TRBJ2-1,.,CASSLVSSPDMVF,TGTGCCAGCAGCTTGGTGTCTAGCCCTGATATGGTCTTC
TRBV3-1/TRBV3-2,.,TRBJ1-6,.,CASSQDPGRSLSPLHF,TGTGCCAGCAGCCAAGACCCGGGGCGATCTCTTTCACCCCTCCACTTT
TRBV7-8,.,TRBJ1-2,TRBD1,CASSRGQGATYGYTF,TGTGCCAGCAGCCGAGGACAGGGGGCGACCTATGGCTACACCTTC
TRBV4-2,.,TRBJ2-1,TRBD2,CASSPAGGGRAYYNEQFF,TGTGCCAGCAGCCCCGCAGGAGGCGGGAGGGCTTACTACAATGAGCAGTTCTTC
TRBV6-1,.,TRBJ1-1,.,CASSEFEGFTEAFF,TGTGCCAGCAGTGAATTCGAGGGATTCACTGAAGCTTTCTTT
TRBV5-1,.,TRBJ2-1,TRBD2,CASSLARGGSPYNEQFF,TGCGCCAGCAGCTTGGCCCGTGGCGGGAGTCCCTACAATGAGCAGTTCTTC
TRBV27,.,TRBJ1-1,.,CASSSTLGTEAFF,TGTGCCAGCAGCTCGACGTTAGGAACTGAAGCTTTCTTT
TRBV6-5,.,TRBJ2-7,TRBD2,CASSSTSGRSYEQYF,TGTGCCAGCAGCAGTACTAGCGGGAGGTCCTACGAGCAGTACTTC
TRBV30,.,TRBJ1-1,.,CAWNQLGAEAFF,TGTGCCTGGAACCAATTGGGCGCCGAAGCTTTCTTT
TRBV24-1,.,TRBJ1-2,.,CATREDGASGYTF,TGTGCCACCAGGGAGGACGGTGCCTCGGGCTACACCTTC
TRBV18,few,TRBJ1-5,.,CASSSGNSNQPQHF,TGTGCCAGCTCCTCAGGGAATAGCAATCAGCCCCAGCATTTT
TRBV5-1,.,TRBJ1-4,.,CASSLDATNEKLFF,TGCGCCAGCAGCTTGGATGCAACTAATGAAAAACTGTTTTTT
TRBV6-2/TRBV6-3,.,TRBJ1-5,.,CASSYSLAGRGRNQPQHF,TGTGCCAGCAGTTACTCGTTGGCAGGGCGAGGTCGCAATCAGCCCCAGCATTTT
TRBV3-1/TRBV3-2,.,TRBJ2-1,TRBD2,CASSQGGGSGHEQFF,TGTGCCAGCAGCCAAGGGGGGGGATCGGGCCATGAGCAGTTCTTC
TRBV10-3,.,TRBJ2-1,.,CAISSRWLEQFF,TGTGCCATCAGCTCCAGGTGGCTTGAGCAGTTCTTC
TRBV4-1,.,TRBJ1-3,.,CASSQDLRGASAGWAGNTIYF,TGCGCCAGCAGCCAAGATTTACGGGGGGCATCCGCCGGTTGGGCTGGAAACACCATATATTTT
TRBV5-1,.,TRBJ2-6,TRBD1,CASSPRQGIGSGANVLTF,TGCGCCAGCAGCCCCCGACAGGGAATAGGGTCTGGGGCCAACGTCCTGACTTTC
TRBV29-1,.,TRBJ2-5,.,CSVTLVQETQYF,TGCAGCGTAACGCTAGTCCAAGAGACCCAGTACTTC
TRBV5-1,once,TRBJ1-1,.,CASRASGGTEAFF,TGCGCCAGCAGAGCCTCTGGAGGGACTGAAGCTTTCTTT
TRBV5-6,few,TRBJ1-4,.,CASSAAWTANEKLFF,TGTGCCAGCAGCGCTGCATGGACAGCAAATGAAAAACTGTTTTTT
TRBV11-2,.,TRBJ1-1,.,CASSSRDSLMLNTEAFF,TGTGCCAGCAGCTCACGCGACTCCCTCATGCTGAACACTGAAGCTTTCTTT
TRBV19,.,TRBJ2-7,.,CASSFDSPYEQYF,TGTGCCAGTAGCTTTGACAGCCCCTACGAGCAGTACTTC
TRBV24-1,.,TRBJ2-2,TRBD1,CATSDGGQGGTGELFF,TGTGCCACCAGTGATGGGGGACAGGGCGGGACCGGGGAGCTGTTTTTT
TRBV3-1/TRBV3-2,.,TRBJ2-5,.,CASSQGAQETQYF,TGTGCCAGCAGCCAAGGGGCACAAGAGACCCAGTACTTC
TRBV11-3,once,TRBJ1-1,.,CASSPNTNTEAFF,TGTGCCAGCAGCCCCAACACGAACACTGAAGCTTTCTTT
TRBV11-2,.,TRBJ2-5,TRBD1,CASSLVPTGIETQYF,TGTGCCAGCAGCTTAGTACCGACAGGGATAGAGACCCAGTACTTC
TRBV4-1,.,TRBJ2-3,.,CASSQDPPTDTQYF,TGCGCCAGCAGCCAAGATCCCCCCACAGATACGCAGTATTTT
TRBV19,.,TRBJ1-2,.,CASSVDIGGYTF,TGTGCCAGTAGTGTCGATATCGGCGGCTACACCTTC
TRBV6-5,.,TRBJ1-1,.,CASVPGVGNTEAFF,TGTGCCAGCGTACCAGGGGTGGGGAACACTGAAGCTTTCTTT
TRBV9,few,TRBJ2-7,TRBD2,CASSVGAAGDFSYEQYF,TGTGCCAGCAGCGTAGGAGCAGCGGGGGACTTCTCCTACGAGCAGTACTTC
TRBV15,.,TRBJ2-1,.,CATSREGEDGQFF,TGTGCCACCAGCAGAGAAGGGGAAGATGGGCAGTTCTTC
TRBV7-2,.,TRBJ1-2,TRBD1,CASSTRQGAIYYGYTF,TGTGCCAGCAGCACCCGACAGGGGGCCATCTACTATGGCTACACCTTC
TRBV3-1/TRBV3-2,.,TRBJ1-2,.,CASSPTGNYGYTF,TGTGCCAGCAGTCCAACAGGAAACTATGGCTACACCTTC
TRBV7-3,.,TRBJ2-5,.,CASSFGPLGTQYF,TGTGCCAGCAGCTTCGGGCCCCTCGGGACCCAGTACTTC
TRBV5-1,.,TRBJ2-7,.,CASSLGSEYEQYF,TGCGCCAGCAGCTTGGGATCGGAGTACGAGCAGTACTTC
TRBV9,.,TRBJ1-3,TRBD1,CASSSGTGEGNTIYF,TGTGCCAGCAGCTCCGGGACAGGGGAGGGAAACACCATATATTTT
TRBV27,.,TRBJ2-1,.,CASSLSSRPQGNEQFF,TGTGCCAGCAGTTTATCGAGCAGGCCCCAGGGCAATGAGCAGTTCTTC
TRBV6-5,.,TRBJ1-3,.,CASSTSSAGNTIYF,TGTGCCAGCAGTACCTCCTCCGCTGGAAACACCATATATTTT
TRBV19,.,TRBJ2-7,.,CASSSQAGWTYEQYF,TGTGCCAGTAGTTCCCAGGCGGGGTGGACCTACGAGCAGTACTTC
TRBV28,.,TRBJ2-1,TRBD2,CASNSWGLAETTYNEQFF,TGTGCCAGCAACTCTTGGGGACTAGCGGAGACCACTTACAATGAGCAGTTCTTC
TRBV19,.,TRBJ2-1,.,CASSRGFLSYNEQFF,TGTGCCAGTAGTAGGGGATTCCTCTCCTACAATGAGCAGTTCTTC
TRBV6-2/TRBV6-3,.,TRBJ1-1,.,CASSYVLGGAGDTEAFF,TGTGCCAGCAGTTACGTCTTGGGGGGCGCAGGCGACACTGAAGCTTTCTTT
TRBV30,few,TRBJ1-2,.,CAWRVSGGYTF,TGTGCCTGGAGAGTGTCGGGAGGCTACACCTTC